These T cell receptor beta chains were read from a single sample in a study of breast tumors, draining lymph nodes, adjacent tissues. MiXCR, run by TCRdb on the multiplex PCR reads, gives a single entry per CDR3 protein. The repertoire holds about 25,000 distinct CDR3 sequences, with under 30% as singletons. Sequenced sample: breast tumor tissue. The receptor set was obtained from a female donor with breast cancer. Some clones in this sample may be carry-over from other donors' samples. CDR3s include the opening cysteine and the closing phenylalanine or tryptophan. Fields, in order: clone size, D gene, J gene, V gene, CDR3 DNA, CDR3 protein. A D gene is named only where the DNA matches it firmly. Clone size is stated in some rows and not others, as once, few, many or a class when expanded.

many TRBD1 TRBJ1-2 TRBV10-2 TGCGCCAGTAGGGGACAGGCCCATTATAACTATGGCTACACCTTC CASRGQAHYNYGYTF
many NA TRBJ2-2 TRBV27 TGTGCCAGCAGTAGGCACAGGTGGGAAGCCGGGGAGCTGTTTTTT CASSRHRWEAGELFF
many TRBD1 TRBJ2-1 TRBV6-1 TGTGCCAGCAGTAGACAGGGGAGCTACAATGAGCAGTTCTTC CASSRQGSYNEQFF
many NA TRBJ2-2 TRBV20-1 TGCAGTGCCAGGCCGCAGTCTAACACCGGGGAGCTGTTTTTT CSARPQSNTGELFF
many NA TRBJ2-7 TRBV6-5 TGTGCCAGCAGTTACTCGGCCGGAGAGACCTACGAGCAGTACTTC CASSYSAGETYEQYF
NA NA TRBJ2-7 TRBV12-3/TRBV12-4 TGTGCCAGCAGTCCTTCCGGCCTAGCCTCTGATGAGCAGTACTTC CASSPSGLASDEQYF
medium-sized NA TRBJ1-6 TRBV5-1 TGCGCCAGCAGCTTATCCGGGGCAGCGCCAGGATCACCCCTCCACTTT CASSLSGAAPGSPLHF
many TRBD1 TRBJ1-5 TRBV6-1 TGTGCCAGCAGTGAAGCACCGGGACAGGGTAGTCAGCCCCAGCATTTT CASSEAPGQGSQPQHF
many TRBD1 TRBJ2-7 TRBV18 TGTGCCAGCTCACCAGACAGGGGGCTGGGCGAGCAGTACTTC CASSPDRGLGEQYF
NA NA TRBJ2-2 TRBV7-2 TGTGCCAGCAGTTCTCCCGGGACACTTAACACCGGGGAGCTGTTTTTT CASSSPGTLNTGELFF
many TRBD1 TRBJ1-5 TRBV12-3/TRBV12-4 TGTGCCAGCAGTTTAGGGACAGGGCCGAGGAATCAGCCCCAGCATTTT CASSLGTGPRNQPQHF
many TRBD1 TRBJ2-3 TRBV6-2/TRBV6-3 TGTGCCAGCGGGGACAGTACCGTCACAGATACGCAGTATTTT CASGDSTVTDTQYF
many TRBD2 TRBJ2-2 TRBV20-1 TGCAGTGCTAGAGATTACACGGGAGGGCACACCGGGGAGCTGTTTTTT CSARDYTGGHTGELFF
many NA TRBJ2-3 TRBV14 TGTGCCAGCAGCCAACAAGGGGGAAGATCAGATACGCAGTATTTT CASSQQGGRSDTQYF
NA NA TRBJ2-1 TRBV10-2 TGCGCCAGCAGTGAGAGGGGGGGGCACTACAATGAGGGTTACAATGAGCAGCTCTTC CASSERGGHYNEGYNEQLF
many TRBD2 TRBJ2-3 TRBV2 TGTGCCAGCAGTTGGAATAGCGGGAGGTCAGATACGCAGTATTTT CASSWNSGRSDTQYF
NA NA TRBJ1-2 TRBV12-3/TRBV12-4 TGTGCCAGCAGTTTCGAAGGACGGCGCGGGAAGGATGGCTACACCTTC CASSFEGRRGKDGYTF
many TRBD2 TRBJ2-7 TRBV28 TGTGCCAGCAGTTTCCCGGGAGGTGCCTACGAGCAGTACTTC CASSFPGGAYEQYF
NA NA TRBJ2-3 TRBV29-1 TGCAGCTCGCGACACGGGGGGCGGTATTTT CSSRHGGRYF
many TRBD2 TRBJ2-7 TRBV7-7 TGTGCTAGCAGCTTAGGGACTAGCGGGAGCTCTGTCTCCTACGAGCAGTACTTC CASSLGTSGSSVSYEQYF
many NA TRBJ1-3 TRBV19 TGTGCCAGTAGTACCGGACAGTCAGGAAACACCATATATTTT CASSTGQSGNTIYF
few NA TRBJ1-2 TRBV6-6 TGTGCCAGCAGTTACGAGACAGCCTATGGCTACACCTTC CASSYETAYGYTF
many TRBD2 TRBJ2-3 TRBV5-1 TGCGCCAGCAGCCCCCTAAAGCGGGAGACAGATACGCAGTATTTT CASSPLKRETDTQYF
few NA TRBJ2-3 TRBV30 TGTGCCTGGAGTCCAGGGAGGGATACGCAGTATTTT CAWSPGRDTQYF
many TRBD1 TRBJ2-1 TRBV25-1 TGTGCCAGCAGCGAGGGGGCTAACTACAATGAGCAGTTCTTC CASSEGANYNEQFF
many NA TRBJ2-5 TRBV4-1 TGCGCCAGCAGCCAAGTCAGTCTAGAAGAGACCCAGTACTTC CASSQVSLEETQYF
many NA TRBJ1-2 TRBV29-1 TGCAGCGTGTTAGGGAATGGCTACACCTTC CSVLGNGYTF
many TRBD2 TRBJ2-2 TRBV30 TGTGCCTGGAAAAGGGCCGGGAGGGACACCGGGGAGCTGTTTTTT CAWKRAGRDTGELFF
many NA TRBJ2-5 TRBV6-1 TGTGCCAGCAGCGTGACCGTTACTGGGACCCAGTACTTC CASSVTVTGTQYF
many TRBD2 TRBJ2-7 TRBV9 TGTGCCAGCAGCCCCCGGGACTACCCGAGCTCCTACGAGCAGTACTTC CASSPRDYPSSYEQYF
many TRBD1 TRBJ2-7 TRBV6-5 TGTGCCAGCAGTTACTCAGGGACAGGGGAGCGCGAGCAGTACTTC CASSYSGTGEREQYF
many NA TRBJ2-3 TRBV7-9 TGTGCCAGCAGTGACAGGCCTCGGACTATCTATACGCAGTATTTT CASSDRPRTIYTQYF
many NA TRBJ2-7 TRBV4-2 TGTGCCAGCAGCCAAGATCCGACTAGTGGTCACTACGAGCAGTACTTC CASSQDPTSGHYEQYF
NA NA TRBJ1-6 TRBV15 TGTGCCACCAGCAGAGATCGTGTCAATTATAATTCATCCCTCCACTTT CATSRDRVNYNSSLHF
many NA TRBJ2-7 TRBV5-5 TGTGCCAGCAGCCTAGGACCCAGCTCCTACGAGCAGTACTTC CASSLGPSSYEQYF
medium-sized NA TRBJ2-7 TRBV5-1 TGCGCCAGCAGCTTGGTGGGGGCGACCTACGAGCAGTACTTC CASSLVGATYEQYF
NA NA TRBJ1-6 TRBV19 TGTGCCAGTAGTATAGCTTACGGCACTGCGAATTCACCCCTCCACTTT CASSIAYGTANSPLHF
NA TRBD2 TRBJ2-2 TRBV30 TGTGCCTGGAGTGTCGTAGCGGGAGGTGTCGGGGAGCTGTTCTTT CAWSVVAGGVGELFF
NA NA TRBJ2-2 TRBV7-9 TGTGCCAGCAGCTTAGTCCGGGGCCCAAACACCGGGGAGCTGTTTTTT CASSLVRGPNTGELFF
many NA TRBJ2-1 TRBV27 TGTGCCAGCAGTTTATCCGGGGGTGTTATCAATGAGCAGTTCTTC CASSLSGGVINEQFF
NA NA TRBJ2-3 TRBV20-1 TGCAGTGCCAGCCACAGCACAGATACGCAGTATTTT CSASHSTDTQYF
medium-sized NA TRBJ1-6 TRBV7-9 TGTGCCAGCAGCTTGGATAATTCACCCCTCCACTTT CASSLDNSPLHF
many NA TRBJ2-7 TRBV5-1 TGCGCCAGCAGCTTGGAAGCGGATACCTACGAGCAGTACTTC CASSLEADTYEQYF
NA NA TRBJ1-6 TRBV10-1 TGCCCTCGTAGAGGCAGGGACGATTCACCCCTCCACTTT CPRRGRDDSPLHF
many NA TRBJ2-7 TRBV20-1 TGCAGTGCTAGCCCCCCGGGGGAGCAGTACTTC CSASPPGEQYF
many TRBD2 TRBJ2-1 TRBV15 TGTGCCACCAGCAGAGTGGTACTAGCGGCCTACAATGAGCAGTTCTTC CATSRVVLAAYNEQFF
many NA TRBJ2-3 TRBV5-5 TGTGCCAGCAGCGGACAGTGGAATTTGCACCTCACAGATACGCAGTATTTT CASSGQWNLHLTDTQYF
NA TRBD2 TRBJ2-7 TRBV20-1 TGCAGTGCTAGCGCGGACGGGAGGGCCTCTATGAACCGCGAGCAGTACTTC CSASADGRASMNREQYF
many NA TRBJ1-2 TRBV5-6 TGTGCCAGCAGCTTTGGAGTAGTTAACTATGGCTACACCTTC CASSFGVVNYGYTF
many TRBD2 TRBJ2-7 TRBV5-1 TGCGCCAGCAGCTTGGGCCTAGCGGGAGGGTACGAGCAGTACTTC CASSLGLAGGYEQYF
NA NA TRBJ2-3 TRBV15 TGTGCCACCAGCAGGCGTCCGTTGGCGCTGGGGCTATTCGGCACAGATACGCAGTATTTT CATSRRPLALGLFGTDTQYF
many TRBD1 TRBJ1-4 TRBV6-1 TGTGCCAGCAGTCGGGACAGGGAATCCGAAAAACTGTTTTTT CASSRDRESEKLFF
many TRBD2 TRBJ2-7 TRBV7-8 TGTGCCAGCAGCTTCCGGACTAGCGGGAGGGCCTACGAGCAGTACTTC CASSFRTSGRAYEQYF
many NA TRBJ2-2 TRBV7-2 TGTGCCAGCAGCTTATTGACTAGTGGTACCGGGGAGCTGTTTTTT CASSLLTSGTGELFF
medium-sized TRBD1 TRBJ2-1 TRBV6-6 TGTGCCAGCAGTTACTCTCGGGACAGGGGATACAATGAGCAGTTCTTC CASSYSRDRGYNEQFF
many TRBD1 TRBJ1-5 TRBV19 TGTGCCAGCCGATCAGGGGGCAGGCGTCAGCCCCAGCATTTT CASRSGGRRQPQHF
many NA TRBJ2-1 TRBV20-1 TGCAGTGCCCGGCCGTCGGGAGTTATCTACAATGAGCAGTTCTTC CSARPSGVIYNEQFF
many NA TRBJ2-7 TRBV28 TGTGCCAGCAGTCTGATTCGAAAGCAGTACTTC CASSLIRKQYF
many TRBD2 TRBJ2-1 TRBV2 TGTGCCAGCCTTCGACTAGCGGGATCCTATGAGCAGTTCTTC CASLRLAGSYEQFF
many TRBD1 TRBJ1-2 TRBV20-1 TGCAGTGCCATCCCGGACAGGGGAATTGGCTACACCTTC CSAIPDRGIGYTF